Below, 16 T cell receptor beta chains from the same sample are listed, as sequenced in a study of beta chain features in type 1 diabetes. The study reverse transcribed the entire isolated RNA, so it sequenced expressed TCRB transcripts. Sequenced by immunoSEQ multiplex PCR; TCRdb stores in-frame clones only, minus some. The table shows some 330,000 clones, with 11% occurring only once. Material for sequencing was naive CD4+ T cells from blood. All receptors derive from a woman in her 30s in good health.

This clone came up a few times. The chain recombines TRBV27 with TRBJ2-7; 8 bases map to TRBD2. The trim removed 5 bases at V and 3 bases at J, leaving 9 bases unmatched. This CDR3 is built from 15 residues. CDR1 is MNHEY and CDR2 is SMNVEV in the germline V gene (reference sequence). CDR3 region: CASSQRWTSSYEQYF. The CDR3 nucleotides read TGTGCCAGCAGTCAACGGTGGACTAGCAGCTACGAGCAGTACTTC.

This clone was counted only a few times. The chain is built from TRBV7-2 and TRBJ2-5, with TRBD2 identical over 7 bases. Germline V gives CDR1 SGHTA, CDR2 FQGNSA. The V segment lost 5 bases and the J segment 1 base; nucleotides outside the gene matches: 4. CDR3 length: 14 amino acids. CDR3 sequence: CASSRGRAQETQYF. Written as DNA, the CDR3 is TGTGCCAGCAGCCGAGGGAGGGCCCAAGAGACCCAGTACTTC.

This chain links TRBV7-2 with TRBJ2-3; 9 bases are a match to TRBD2. Germline-derived CDR1 and CDR2 are SGHTA and FQGNSA. V lost 6 bases to trimming and J lost 4 bases; unmatched junction nucleotides: 8. The CDR3 totals 15 residues. In DNA form, the CDR3 reads TGTGCCAGCAGTGTCCTAGCGGGGCGGGCAGATACGCAGTATTTT. It codes for CASSVLAGRADTQYF.

The V call is TRBV28, the J call TRBJ2-7; 9 bases line up with TRBD1. V trimming: 6 bases; J trimming: 6 bases; junction bases outside the gene matches: 9. The CDR3 spans 14 residues. CDR1 is MDHEN and CDR2 is SYDVKM in the germline V gene. This CDR3 is CASSRGDRVAEQYF. In DNA form, the CDR3 reads TGTGCCAGCAGCCGTGGGGACAGGGTGGCCGAGCAGTACTTC.

Of note for this clone: Other DNA sequences in this sample translate to the same CDR3. The chain links TRBV9 to TRBJ2-3, with 10 bases identical to TRBD2. The trim removed 0 bases at V and 6 bases at J, leaving 4 bases unmatched. The CDR3 is 15 amino acids. Germline loops: CDR1 SGDLS, CDR2 YYNGEE. CDR3 sequence: CASSVGLAGADTQYF. The CDR3 region has the DNA TGTGCCAGCAGCGTAGGCCTAGCGGGAGCCGATACGCAGTATTTT.

The genes are TRBV7-2 and TRBJ2-7, with D maybe TRBD1 (5 bases). The CDR3 runs to 14 residues. Germline CDR1 SGHTA, CDR2 FQGNSA. The V and J ends lost 4 bases and 2 bases respectively, with 12 bases between them. The CDR3 DNA is TGTGCCAGCAGCTCTGGGGCGGTTACCTACGAGCAGTACTTC. It is translated as CASSSGAVTYEQYF. The full variable domain, with the rest looked up from reference TRBV7-2 and TRBJ2-7, is GAGVSQSPSNKVTEKGKDVELRCDPISGHTALYWYRQSLGQGLEFLIYFQGNSAPDKSGLPSDRFSAERTGGSVSTLTIQRTQQEDSAVYLCASSSGAVTYEQYFGPGTRLTVT.

The sample holds a few counts of this clone. This sequence joins TRBV7-6 and TRBJ2-5; possible D gene TRBD2, 5 bases. Deletions cut 2 bases from V and 1 base from J, with 8 bases between. The V gene's germline CDR1 is SGHVS and CDR2 FNYEAQ. The CDR3 loop spans 14 amino acids. DNA for the CDR3: TGTGCCAGCAGCTTAAGGCGGGTCCAAGAGACCCAGTACTTC. Translating it yields CASSLRRVQETQYF.

The chain couples TRBV9 to TRBJ2-1; 11 bases line up with TRBD2. This CDR3 has 15 residues. V was pared by 4 bases and J by 9 bases, with 9 bases of the junction left unmatched. The germline CDR1 and CDR2 sequences are SGDLS and YYNGEE. CDR3 nucleotides: TGTGCCAGCAGCCCGGATAGCGGGAGGGCGGCTGAGCAGTTCTTC. As protein: CASSPDSGRAAEQFF.

The chain uses TRBV5-1 and TRBJ1-4, with D possibly TRBD1 on 5 matching bases. Trimming took 3 bases from V and 5 from J, leaving 14 bases between them. The CDR3 is 15 residues long. Germline loops: CDR1 SGHRS, CDR2 YFSETQ. CDR3 residues: CASSYRGGENEKLFF. CDR3 nucleotide sequence: TGCGCCAGCAGCTACCGGGGAGGGGAAAATGAAAAACTGTTTTTT.

This clone showed up just a few times. Other DNA sequences from this sample encode an identical CDR3 as well. As DNA, the CDR3 is TGTGCCAGCTCACCCAGAGGTCAAGAGACCCAGTACTTC. It is translated as CASSPRGQETQYF. The chain couples TRBV18 to TRBJ2-5; no reliable D call. This CDR3 has 13 amino acids. Germline CDR1 is KGHSH and CDR2 is LQKENI. Trimming pared 3 bases from V and 2 bases from J, leaving 7 bases between.

The genes are TRBV30 and TRBJ2-5; D is perhaps TRBD1 (5 bases). From germline, CDR1 is GTSNPN and CDR2 SVGIG (reference sequence). There are 14 residues in the CDR3. Trimming pared 4 bases from V and 5 bases from J, leaving 17 bases between. The CDR3 is CAWIQGPSRETQYF. The CDR3 bases are TGTGCCTGGATTCAGGGCCCCTCGAGGGAGACCCAGTACTTC.

V is TRBV2 and J is TRBJ1-2; maybe TRBD1 (5 bases). The germline gives CDR1 SNHLY, CDR2 FYNNEI. CDR3 length equals 13 residues. V was clipped by 3 bases and J by 2 bases, with 7 bases between them. The CDR3 coding sequence is TGTGCCAGCAGTGACGCAGGGAACTATGGCTACACCTTC. Amino acids: CASSDAGNYGYTF.

The chain links TRBV7-6 to TRBJ2-7; 12 bases map to TRBD2. Trimming removed 1 base from V and 12 bases from J; junction bases left unmatched: 7. In germline, CDR1 is SGHVS, CDR2 FNYEAQ. This CDR3 has 14 amino acids. The CDR3 loop reads CASSLETSGRVLYF. The CDR3 nucleotides are TGTGCCAGCAGCTTAGAGACTAGCGGGAGAGTTCTGTACTTC.

This clone was found a few times. The V gene is TRBV6-1, the J gene TRBJ2-5, with 8 bases identical to TRBD1. V lost 1 base to trimming and J lost 5 bases; unmatched junction nucleotides: 6. Germline V gene data show CDR1 as MNHNS and CDR2 as SASEGT. This CDR3 spans 15 amino acids. The CDR3 sequence is CASSEVQGARETQYF. CDR3 in DNA: TGTGCCAGCAGTGAAGTGCAGGGGGCGCGGGAGACCCAGTACTTC.

The rearrangement links TRBV27 to TRBJ2-3; tentative D call: TRBD2 (5 bases). Germline CDR1 MNHEY, CDR2 SMNVEV (reference sequence). The CDR3 has 15 residues. The V and J ends lost 3 bases and 5 bases respectively, with 15 bases between them. In DNA, the CDR3 is TGTGCCAGCAGTTTCCAAGGGCGGGCGCGAGATACGCAGTATTTT. This gives the protein CASSFQGRARDTQYF.

The CDR3 DNA follows: TGTGCCTGGAGTGCCCGGGTAGATACGCAGTATTTT. Translating gives CAWSARVDTQYF. This sequence joins TRBV30 and TRBJ2-3; D is ambiguous. CDR3 length: 12 amino acids. The V gene lost 1 base and the J gene lost 5 bases, with 7 bases spanning the gap. The germline gives CDR1 GTSNPN, CDR2 SVGIG (reference sequence). The whole variable domain, remainder taken from reference TRBV30 and TRBJ2-3, is SQTIHQWPATLVQPVGSPLSLECTVEGTSNPNLYWYRQAAGRGLQLLFYSVGIGQISSEVPQNLSASRPQDRQFILSSKKLLLSDSGFYLCAWSARVDTQYFGPGTRLTVL.